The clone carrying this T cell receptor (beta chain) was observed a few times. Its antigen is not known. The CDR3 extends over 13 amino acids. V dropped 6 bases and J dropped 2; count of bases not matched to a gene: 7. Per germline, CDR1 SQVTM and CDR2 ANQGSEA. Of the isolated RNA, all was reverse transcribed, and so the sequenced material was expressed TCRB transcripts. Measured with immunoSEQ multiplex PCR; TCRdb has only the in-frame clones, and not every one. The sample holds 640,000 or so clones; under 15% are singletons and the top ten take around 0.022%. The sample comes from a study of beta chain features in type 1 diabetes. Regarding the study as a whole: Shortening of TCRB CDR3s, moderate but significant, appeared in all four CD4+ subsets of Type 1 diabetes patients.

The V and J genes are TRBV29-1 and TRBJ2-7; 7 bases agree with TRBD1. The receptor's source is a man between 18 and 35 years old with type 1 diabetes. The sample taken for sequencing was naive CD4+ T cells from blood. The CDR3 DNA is TGCAGCGTGGGGGCCGGGACAGCCTACGAGCAGTACTTC. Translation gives CSVGAGTAYEQYF.